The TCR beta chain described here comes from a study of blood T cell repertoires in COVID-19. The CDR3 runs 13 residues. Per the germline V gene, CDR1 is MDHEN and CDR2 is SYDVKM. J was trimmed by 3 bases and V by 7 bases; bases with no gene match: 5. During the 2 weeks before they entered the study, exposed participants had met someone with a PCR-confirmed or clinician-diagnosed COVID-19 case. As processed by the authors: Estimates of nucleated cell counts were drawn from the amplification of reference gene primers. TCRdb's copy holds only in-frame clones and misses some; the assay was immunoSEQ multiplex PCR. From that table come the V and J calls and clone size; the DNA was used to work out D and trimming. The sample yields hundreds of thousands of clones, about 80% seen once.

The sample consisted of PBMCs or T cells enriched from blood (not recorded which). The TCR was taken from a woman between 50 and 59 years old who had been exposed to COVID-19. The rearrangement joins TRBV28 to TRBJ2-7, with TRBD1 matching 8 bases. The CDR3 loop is CASTRGRFYEQYF. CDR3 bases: TGTGCCAGCACCAGGGGGCGCTTCTACGAGCAGTACTTC.